Below, 12 T cell receptor beta chains from the same sample are listed, as sequenced in a study of T cell repertoires in cytomegalovirus infection. Antigen specificity for these receptors is unknown. TCRdb redid the calling of the reads with MiXCR, one entry per CDR3 protein. The table shows about 740,000 distinct CDR3 sequences, with about 33% occurring only once. The sample here was cultured PBMCs, taken from culture after CMV antigen stimulation. Receptors were obtained from a human donor in good health (CMV status not recorded). Some clones in this sample may be carry-over from other donors' samples.

Only one count was recorded for this clonotype. The V gene is TRBV25-1, the J gene TRBJ1-5, with D possibly TRBD1 on 5 matching bases. The germline CDR1 and CDR2 sequences are MGHDK and SYGVNS. The CDR3 is 12 amino acids. V lost 4 bases, J lost 5 bases, and 6 bases lay in between. The CDR3 bases are TGTGCCAGCAGTGCACAGGATCAGCCCCAGCATTTT. Translated, it gives CASSAQDQPQHF.

This clonotype was observed a few times. This chain connects TRBV2 to TRBJ1-6; D is perhaps TRBD1 (6 bases). There are 14 residues in the CDR3. V lost 5 bases to trimming and J lost 5 bases, with 10 bases between them. Germline V CDR1 and CDR2: SNHLY, FYNNEI. In DNA form, the CDR3 reads TGTGCCAGCAGTCCGGGACACAATAATTCACCCCTCCACTTT. It specifies CASSPGHNNSPLHF.

CDR3 region: CASSLGPGQGNTGELFF. The CDR3 bases are TGTGCCAGCAGCTTAGGACCGGGACAGGGCAACACCGGGGAGCTGTTTTTT. This chain joins TRBV11-1 and TRBJ2-2; 9 bases map to TRBD1. Trimming cost V 1 base and J 2 bases; bases outside gene matches: 5. CDR1 and CDR2 from the germline V gene are SGHAT and FQDESV (reference sequence). The CDR3 loop spans 17 amino acids.

The chain is built from TRBV5-5 and TRBJ2-1; 7 nucleotides align to TRBD1. Germline CDR1 SGHKS, CDR2 YYEKEE (reference sequence). The V segment lost 2 bases and the J segment 2 bases; nucleotides outside the gene matches: 4. The CDR3 length is 15 residues. CDR3 region: CASSFGTEAYNEQFF. For the CDR3, the DNA is TGTGCCAGCAGCTTTGGGACAGAAGCCTACAATGAGCAGTTCTTC.

This clonotype was recorded only once. The rearrangement joins TRBV5-1 to TRBJ1-3; 12 bases map to TRBD1. The CDR3 runs 14 residues. Germline-derived CDR1 and CDR2 are SGHRS and YFSETQ. The junction had 4 bases not matched to a gene; V was cut back by 4 bases and J by 8 bases. CDR3 nucleotide sequence: TGCGCCAGCAGCCTGGGACAGGGGGCCGACACCATATATTTT. It yields the protein CASSLGQGADTIYF.

In its sample, this clonotype was seen a few times. This chain links TRBV12-5 with TRBJ2-3; 8 nucleotides line up with TRBD2. CDR3 length: 15 residues. J was trimmed by 1 base and V by 6 bases; bases with no gene match: 6. Germline V gene sequence: CDR1 LGHNT, CDR2 FRNRAP. CDR3 sequence: CASGPSGRGTDTQYF. CDR3 sequence (DNA): TGTGCTAGTGGCCCCAGCGGGAGAGGCACAGATACGCAGTATTTT.

V and J are TRBV15 and TRBJ2-1; 13 positions agree with TRBD2. The CDR3 runs to 17 residues. The J segment lost 7 bases and the V segment lost 3 bases, leaving 9 bases of the junction unmatched. In germline, CDR1 is LNHNV, CDR2 YYDKDF (reference sequence). The CDR3 nucleotides read TGTGCCACCAGCAGTCTTGCGGGACTAGCGGGAACGAATGAGCAGTTCTTC. As protein: CATSSLAGLAGTNEQFF.

The chain recombines TRBV5-1 with TRBJ2-2; D call uncertain. Germline CDR1 and CDR2: SGHRS and YFSETQ. This CDR3 has 13 residues. V was shortened by 1 base and J by 4 bases, with 5 bases between the two germline ends. The CDR3 DNA follows: TGCGCCAGCAGCTTGACAGTCACCGGGGAGCTGTTTTTT. It encodes CASSLTVTGELFF.

This clonotype has at least ten counts. The rearrangement links TRBV7-2 to TRBJ1-6, with D possibly matching TRBD1 (6 bases). Germline V gene data show CDR1 as SGHTA and CDR2 as FQGNSA. Trimming removed 5 bases at V and 10 bases at J, with 12 bases between. The CDR3 covers 13 residues. CDR3 in amino acids: CASSGWTDSPLHF. CDR3 sequence (DNA): TGTGCCAGCAGCGGATGGACAGACTCACCCCTCCACTTT.

The chain links TRBV12-3 or TRBV12-4 to TRBJ1-1, with D possibly matching TRBD1 (6 bases). V gave up 3 bases and J gave up 5 bases, with 19 bases separating them. The CDR3 runs 16 residues. The CDR3 DNA reads TGTGCCAGCAGTTTTGGGGCGGGGGCGGTTTTGACTGAAGCTTTCTTT. The encoded protein is CASSFGAGAVLTEAFF.

This clonotype was seen repeatedly, ten times or more. This chain links TRBV7-2 with TRBJ2-7; D call uncertain. The CDR3 totals 11 residues. Germline lookup yields CDR1 SGHTA and CDR2 FQGNSA. Trimming removed 4 bases from V and 6 bases from J, with 7 bases in between. The CDR3 DNA follows: TGTGCCAGCAGCTCAATTCGCGAGCAGTACTTC. This codes for CASSSIREQYF.

This clonotype was recorded once. In DNA, the CDR3 is TGTGCCAGTAGTTCCCCCGGGACAGGGTACGGAGGCTACACCTTC. This sequence encodes CASSSPGTGYGGYTF. The chain is built from TRBV19 and TRBJ1-2; 9 bases are a match to TRBD1. The CDR3 is 15 amino acids. CDR1 LNHDA and CDR2 SQIVND come from the germline V gene (reference sequence). The V gene end was trimmed by 5 bases and the J gene end by 8 bases; junction bases not matched to a gene: 12. Supplemented by reference TRBV19 and TRBJ1-2, the full variable domain reads DGGITQSPKYLFRKEGQNVTLSCEQNLNHDAMYWYRQDPGQGLRLIYYSQIVNDFQKGDIAEGYSVSREKKESFPLTVTSAQKNPTAFYLCASSSPGTGYGGYTFGSGTRLTVV.